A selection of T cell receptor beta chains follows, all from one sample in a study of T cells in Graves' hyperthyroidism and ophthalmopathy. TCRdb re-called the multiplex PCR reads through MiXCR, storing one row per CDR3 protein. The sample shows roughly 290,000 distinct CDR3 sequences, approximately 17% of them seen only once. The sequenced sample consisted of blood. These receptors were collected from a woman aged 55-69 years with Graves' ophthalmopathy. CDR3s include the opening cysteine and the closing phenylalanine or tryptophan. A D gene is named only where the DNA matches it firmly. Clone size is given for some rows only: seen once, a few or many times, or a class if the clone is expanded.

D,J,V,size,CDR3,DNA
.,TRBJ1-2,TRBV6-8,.,CASSYSGNYGYTF,TGTGCCAGCAGTTACTCCGGGAACTATGGCTACACCTTC
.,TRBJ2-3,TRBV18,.,CASSWQGLGDTQYF,TGTGCCAGCTCATGGCAGGGGCTTGGAGATACGCAGTATTTT
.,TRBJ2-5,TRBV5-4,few,CASSLASNGETQYF,TGTGCCAGCAGCTTGGCATCAAACGGGGAGACCCAGTACTTC
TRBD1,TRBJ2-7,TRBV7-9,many,CASSNDRAPYEQYF,TGTGCCAGCAGCAACGACAGGGCGCCCTACGAGCAGTACTTC
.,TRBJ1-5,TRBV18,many,CASSSLDSNQPQHF,TGTGCCAGCTCATCCCTAGATAGCAATCAGCCCCAGCATTTT
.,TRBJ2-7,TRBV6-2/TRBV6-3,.,CASSYRAGYEQYF,TGTGCCAGCAGTTATCGGGCGGGGTACGAGCAGTACTTC
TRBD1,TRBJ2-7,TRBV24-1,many,CATSDPEQGGNEQYF,TGTGCCACCAGTGACCCTGAACAGGGGGGCAACGAGCAGTACTTC
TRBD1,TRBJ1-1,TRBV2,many,CASSEQGVSLSTEAFF,TGTGCCAGCAGTGAACAGGGGGTTTCCTTGAGCACTGAAGCTTTCTTT
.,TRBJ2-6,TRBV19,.,CASSQTGRSTSGANVLTF,TGTGCCAGTAGCCAAACGGGACGGAGTACCTCTGGGGCCAACGTCCTGACTTTC
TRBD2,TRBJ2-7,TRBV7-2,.,CASSATSGSSGREQYF,TGTGCCAGCAGCGCTACTAGCGGATCCTCCGGGCGGGAGCAGTACTTC
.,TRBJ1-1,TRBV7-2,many,CASSSLQGNTEAFF,TGTGCCAGCAGCTCACTACAGGGGAACACTGAAGCTTTCTTT
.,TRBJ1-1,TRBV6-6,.,CASSYVGGMNTEAFF,TGTGCCAGCAGTTACGTCGGAGGGATGAACACTGAAGCTTTCTTT
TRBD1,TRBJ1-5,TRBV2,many,CASSERQGDQPQHF,TGTGCCAGCAGTGAAAGACAGGGAGATCAGCCCCAGCATTTT
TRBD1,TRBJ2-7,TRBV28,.,CASRNRGSSYEQYF,TGTGCCAGCCGAAACAGGGGCAGCTCCTACGAGCAGTACTTC
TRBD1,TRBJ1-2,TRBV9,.,CASSIRQGAFTF,TGTGCCAGCAGCATACGACAGGGGGCTTTTACCTTC
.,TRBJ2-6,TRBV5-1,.,CASWDPPLGANVLTF,TGCGCCAGCTGGGATCCCCCACTGGGGGCCAACGTCCTGACTTTC
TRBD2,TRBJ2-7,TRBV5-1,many,CASSRTSGMGEQYF,TGCGCCAGCAGCCGGACTAGCGGGATGGGCGAGCAGTACTTC
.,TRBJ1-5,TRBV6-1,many,CASSLSEQPQHF,TGTGCCAGCAGCCTCAGCGAACAGCCCCAGCATTTT
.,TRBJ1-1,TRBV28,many,CASSFVGNTEAFF,TGTGCCAGCAGTTTTGTTGGGAACACTGAAGCTTTCTTT
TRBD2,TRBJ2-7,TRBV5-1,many,CASSWTSGGTYEQYF,TGCGCCAGCAGCTGGACTAGCGGGGGGACCTACGAGCAGTACTTC
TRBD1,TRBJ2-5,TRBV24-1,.,CATSGTGTGGQETQYF,TGTGCCACCAGTGGTACCGGGACAGGGGGCCAAGAGACCCAGTACTTC
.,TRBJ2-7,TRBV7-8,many,CASSLGAGVEQYF,TGTGCCAGCAGCTTAGGCGCAGGGGTCGAGCAGTACTTC
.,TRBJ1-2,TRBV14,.,CASSQDRAQGGYTF,TGTGCCAGCAGCCAAGACAGGGCCCAGGGCGGCTACACCTTC
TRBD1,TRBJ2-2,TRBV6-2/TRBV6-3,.,CASSYPTGGSGELFF,TGTGCCAGCAGTTACCCGACAGGGGGGTCCGGGGAGCTGTTTTTT
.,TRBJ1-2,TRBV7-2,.,CASSLDGPTEGYTF,TGTGCCAGCAGCTTAGACGGGCCCACGGAAGGCTACACCTTC
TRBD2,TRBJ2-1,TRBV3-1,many,CASTSSGRDEQFF,TGTGCCAGCACCTCTAGCGGGAGAGATGAGCAGTTCTTC
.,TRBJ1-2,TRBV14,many,CASSQLQGPIRGYTF,TGTGCCAGCAGCCAATTACAAGGCCCTATCAGGGGCTACACCTTC
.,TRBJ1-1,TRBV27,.,CASSSWDGNTEAFF,TGTGCCAGCAGTTCGTGGGACGGGAACACTGAAGCTTTCTTT
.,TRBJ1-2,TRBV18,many,CASSPQGDLPYGYTF,TGTGCCAGCTCACCACAGGGGGATCTCCCTTATGGCTACACCTTC
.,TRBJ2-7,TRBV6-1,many,CASGGSWTYEQYF,TGTGCCAGCGGGGGCAGCTGGACCTACGAGCAGTACTTC
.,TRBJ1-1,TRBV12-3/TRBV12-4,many,CASSLYLGRRTEAFF,TGTGCCAGCAGTTTATATTTAGGACGTCGCACTGAAGCTTTCTTT